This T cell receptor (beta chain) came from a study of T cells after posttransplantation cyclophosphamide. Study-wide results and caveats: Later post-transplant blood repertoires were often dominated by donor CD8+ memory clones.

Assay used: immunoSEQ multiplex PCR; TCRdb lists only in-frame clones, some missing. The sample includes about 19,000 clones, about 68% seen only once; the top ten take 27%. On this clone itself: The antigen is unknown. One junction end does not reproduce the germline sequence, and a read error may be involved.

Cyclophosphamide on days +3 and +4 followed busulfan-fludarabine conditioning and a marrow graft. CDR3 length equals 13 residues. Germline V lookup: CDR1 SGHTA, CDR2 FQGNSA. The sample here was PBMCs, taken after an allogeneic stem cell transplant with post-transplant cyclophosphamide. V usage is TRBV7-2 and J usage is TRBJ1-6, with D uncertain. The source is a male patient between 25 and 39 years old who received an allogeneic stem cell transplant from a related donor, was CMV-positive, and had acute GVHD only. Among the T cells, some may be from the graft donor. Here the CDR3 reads CASSIAGDSPLHF. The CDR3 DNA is TGTGCCAGCAGCATAGCCGGGGATTCACCCCTCCACTTT.